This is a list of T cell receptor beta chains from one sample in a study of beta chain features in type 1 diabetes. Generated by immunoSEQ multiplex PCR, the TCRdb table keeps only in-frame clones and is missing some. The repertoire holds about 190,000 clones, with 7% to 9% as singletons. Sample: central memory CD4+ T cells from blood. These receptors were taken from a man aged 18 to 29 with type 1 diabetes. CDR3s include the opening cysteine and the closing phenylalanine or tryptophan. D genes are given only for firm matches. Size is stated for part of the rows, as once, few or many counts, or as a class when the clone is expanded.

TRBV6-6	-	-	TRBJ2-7	CASSGQTSDEQYF	TGTGCCAGCAGCGGACAGACATCGGACGAGCAGTACTTC
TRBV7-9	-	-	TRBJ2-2	CASSSLGTGELFF	TGTGCCAGCAGCTCACTAGGCACCGGGGAGCTGTTTTTT
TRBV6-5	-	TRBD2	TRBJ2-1	CASSRTSFYNEQFF	TGTGCCAGCAGCCGGACTAGCTTCTACAATGAGCAGTTCTTC
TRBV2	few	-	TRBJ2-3	CASSEFRSGWQLATQYF	TGTGCCAGCAGTGAATTCCGGTCAGGGTGGCAGTTGGCCACGCAGTATTTT
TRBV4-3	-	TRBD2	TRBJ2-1	CASSLLAGSHNEQFF	TGCGCCAGCAGCCTACTAGCGGGGAGCCACAATGAGCAGTTCTTC
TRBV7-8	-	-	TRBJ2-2	CASSLKSGQNTGELFF	TGTGCCAGCAGCTTAAAATCGGGACAAAACACCGGGGAGCTGTTTTTT
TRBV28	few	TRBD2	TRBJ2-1	CASSSAGTSGRAEQFF	TGTGCCAGCAGTTCGGCCGGGACTAGCGGGAGGGCTGAGCAGTTCTTC
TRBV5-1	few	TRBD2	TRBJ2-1	CASSLGTSEIYNEQFF	TGCGCCAGCAGCTTGGGGACTAGCGAGATCTACAATGAGCAGTTCTTC
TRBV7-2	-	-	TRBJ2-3	CASSELAPLTDTQYF	TGTGCCAGCAGCGAACTAGCCCCCCTCACAGATACGCAGTATTTT
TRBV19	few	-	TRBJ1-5	CASSMSAAGNQPQHF	TGTGCCAGTAGTATGTCCGCGGCAGGCAATCAGCCCCAGCATTTT
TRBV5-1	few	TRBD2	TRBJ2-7	CASSLVSSGGNYEQYF	TGCGCCAGCAGCTTGGTGTCTAGCGGGGGAAACTACGAGCAGTACTTC
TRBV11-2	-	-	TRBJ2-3	CASSIGDTQYF	TGTGCCAGCAGCATCGGAGATACGCAGTATTTT
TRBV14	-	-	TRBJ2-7	CASSQSGVTAVF	TGTGCCAGCAGCCAGTCCGGGGTCACCGCCGTCTTC
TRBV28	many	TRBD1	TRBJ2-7	CASSKSGTASYEQYF	TGTGCCAGCAGTAAATCCGGGACAGCTAGCTACGAGCAGTACTTC
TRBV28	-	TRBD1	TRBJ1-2	CASSPGQGLSDYGYTF	TGTGCCAGCAGTCCGGGACAGGGGCTTAGTGACTATGGCTACACCTTC
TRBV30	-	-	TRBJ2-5	CAWNRVGRTQYF	TGTGCCTGGAACAGGGTCGGTAGGACCCAGTACTTC
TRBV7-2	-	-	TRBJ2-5	CASSLGLSLQETQYF	TGTGCCAGCAGCTTAGGACTCTCACTGCAAGAGACCCAGTACTTC
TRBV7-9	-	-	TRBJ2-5	CASSPESETQYF	TGTGCCAGCAGCCCGGAGTCGGAGACCCAGTACTTC
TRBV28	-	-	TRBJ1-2	CASSLRGKHGYTF	TGTGCCAGCAGTTTAAGGGGCAAGCATGGCTACACCTTC
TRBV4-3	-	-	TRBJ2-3	CASSQQGGDTQYF	TGCGCCAGCAGCCAACAAGGAGGGGATACGCAGTATTTT
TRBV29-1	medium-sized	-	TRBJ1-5	CSVAQGSAQHF	TGCAGCGTTGCACAGGGTTCCGCCCAGCATTTT
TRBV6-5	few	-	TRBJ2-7	CASSYMAGNYEQYF	TGTGCCAGCAGTTATATGGCGGGCAACTACGAGCAGTACTTC
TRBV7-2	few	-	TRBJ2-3	CASSLDQGIDTQYF	TGTGCCAGCAGCTTAGATCAGGGAATAGATACGCAGTATTTT
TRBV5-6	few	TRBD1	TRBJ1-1	CASSLEGAGNTEAFF	TGTGCCAGCAGCTTGGAGGGGGCAGGGAACACTGAAGCTTTCTTT
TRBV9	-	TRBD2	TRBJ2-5	CASSVVLAGYQETQYF	TGTGCCAGCAGCGTAGTACTAGCGGGGTACCAAGAGACCCAGTACTTC
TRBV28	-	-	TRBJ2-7	CASSSPGWGGYEQYF	TGTGCCAGCAGTTCTCCAGGTTGGGGAGGCTACGAGCAGTACTTC
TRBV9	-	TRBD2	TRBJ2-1	CASSPTLADSYNEQFF	TGTGCCAGCAGCCCAACGCTAGCGGACTCCTACAATGAGCAGTTCTTC
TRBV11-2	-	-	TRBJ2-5	CASAGPPLGRETQYF	TGTGCCAGCGCGGGACCCCCTCTCGGTCGGGAGACCCAGTACTTC
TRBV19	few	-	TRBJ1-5	CASSLQGGDQPQHF	TGTGCCAGTAGCCTACAGGGTGGAGATCAGCCCCAGCATTTT
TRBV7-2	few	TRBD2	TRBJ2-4	CASSLGTSKNIQYF	TGTGCCAGCAGCCTAGGGACTAGCAAAAACATTCAGTACTTC
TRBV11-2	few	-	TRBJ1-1	CASSFHTGTTEAFF	TGTGCCAGCAGCTTTCACACAGGGACCACTGAAGCTTTCTTT
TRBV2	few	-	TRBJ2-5	CASKLESETQYF	TGTGCCAGCAAGCTTGAAAGCGAGACCCAGTACTTC
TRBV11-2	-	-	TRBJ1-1	CASSSPTGNTEAFF	TGTGCCAGCAGCTCCCCGACAGGGAACACTGAAGCTTTCTTT
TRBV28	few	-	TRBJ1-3	CASDDRSGNTIYF	TGTGCCAGCGACGACAGGAGTGGAAACACCATATATTTT
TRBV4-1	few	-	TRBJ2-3	CASSQGLTLLAYSDTQYF	TGCGCCAGCAGCCAAGGGTTGACGTTGCTAGCGTATTCAGATACGCAGTATTTT
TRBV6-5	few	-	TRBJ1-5	CASSYGPGGFPQHF	TGTGCCAGCAGTTACGGCCCAGGAGGGTTCCCCCAGCATTTT
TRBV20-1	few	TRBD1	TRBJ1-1	CSASDREDFF	TGCAGTGCAAGCGACAGGGAGGATTTCTTT